Listed here are 21 T cell receptor beta chains from one sample, sequenced in a study of response to subunit inactivated influenza vaccine. One entry per CDR3 protein, called by TCRdb with MiXCR from the RT-PCR reads. The table includes roughly 160,000 distinct CDR3 sequences, roughly 10% detected once. Sequenced here: non-naive T cells sorted from PBMCs, sampled about 6 weeks after vaccination. The source of these receptors is a man in his fifties who received an inactivated influenza vaccine.

This chain joins TRBV19 and TRBJ2-7, with a weak D call TRBD1 (6 bases). From germline, CDR1 is LNHDA and CDR2 SQIVND (reference sequence). Trimming shortened V by 6 bases and J by 5 bases, and 20 bases separated the two germline ends. This CDR3 has 15 amino acids. The CDR3 loop reads CASSQQTGSGDEQYF. Here the CDR3 DNA reads TGTGCCAGTAGCCAACAGACAGGAAGTGGCGACGAGCAGTACTTC.

J is TRBJ2-5 and V is TRBV7-2, with 10 bases that match TRBD2. The CDR3 length is 17 residues. Germline CDR1 SGHTA, CDR2 FQGNSA. J gave up 0 bases and V 2 bases, and 6 bases lay outside the gene matches. CDR3 sequence (DNA): TGTGCCAGCAGCTTAAGAAGACTAGCGGGCTACCAAGAGACCCAGTACTTC. It encodes CASSLRRLAGYQETQYF. Variable domain in full (rest from reference TRBV7-2 and TRBJ2-5): GAGVSQSPSNKVTEKGKDVELRCDPISGHTALYWYRQSLGQGLEFLIYFQGNSAPDKSGLPSDRFSAERTGGSVSTLTIQRTQQEDSAVYLCASSLRRLAGYQETQYFGPGTRLLVL.

V is TRBV5-1 and J is TRBJ2-2, with TRBD2 matching over 9 bases. The CDR3 has 17 amino acids. With 0 bases clipped from V and 6 bases from J, the junction kept 9 bases outside the gene matches. Germline V lookup: CDR1 SGHRS, CDR2 YFSETQ. CDR3 in DNA: TGCGCCAGCAGCTTGGATAGCGGGACTAGCCGGGCCGGGGAGCTGTTTTTT. As protein: CASSLDSGTSRAGELFF.

This clonotype was seen more than once but under ten times. J is TRBJ2-5 and V is TRBV6-4, with TRBD2 identical over 9 bases. This CDR3 contains 16 residues. Germline CDR1 MRHNA, CDR2 SNTAGT. Losses at the gene ends were 4 bases for V and 2 bases for J; bases not matched to a gene: 8. The CDR3 sequence: CASSVVAGDFQETQYF. The CDR3 DNA reads TGTGCCAGCAGTGTGGTAGCGGGGGACTTTCAAGAGACCCAGTACTTC.

This chain uses TRBV4-1 with TRBJ1-5; maybe TRBD1 (5 bases). This CDR3 spans 15 amino acids. Trimming removed 0 bases at V and 1 base at J, with 7 bases between. CDR1 and CDR2 (germline): MGHRA, YSYEKL. The CDR3 loop reads CASSQDRASNQPQHF. The CDR3 DNA reads TGCGCCAGCAGCCAAGACAGGGCAAGCAATCAGCCCCAGCATTTT.

V and J are TRBV12-3 or TRBV12-4 and TRBJ2-7, with D possibly TRBD1 on 5 matching bases. This CDR3 is 13 amino acids long. With 6 bases removed from V and 4 bases from J, the gap between germline ends came to 13 bases. This chain's CDR3 is CASRRRASYEQYF. CDR3 sequence (DNA): TGTGCCAGCAGACGCAGGGCATCGTACGAGCAGTACTTC.

This chain uses TRBV20-1 with TRBJ1-2, with TRBD1 as a possible D gene (5 bases). CDR1 and CDR2 (germline): DFQATT, SNEGSKA (reference sequence). Trimming shortened V by 2 bases and J by 4 bases, and 14 bases separated the two germline ends. The CDR3 runs 14 residues. The CDR3 loop is CSARLSGAGYGYTF. For the CDR3, the DNA is TGCAGTGCTAGACTGTCCGGGGCCGGCTATGGCTACACCTTC.

There are many counts of this clonotype. The rearrangement uses TRBV12-3 or TRBV12-4 and TRBJ2-1, with D possibly matching TRBD1 (6 bases). The ends were cut back, 3 bases at V and 6 bases at J, with 9 bases in the middle. CDR3 length: 13 residues. CDR3 sequence (DNA): TGTGCCAGCAGTTTTTCAGGGGCCAATGAGCAGTTCTTC. Translated: CASSFSGANEQFF.

The chain couples TRBV6-1 to TRBJ2-6; no firm D call. The V gene lost 5 bases and the J gene lost 0 bases, with 8 bases spanning the gap. CDR3 length equals 15 residues. CDR1 is MNHNS, CDR2 SASEGT, per germline. CDR3 sequence (DNA): TGTGCCAGCAGTCGGGTCAGCTCTGGGGCCAACGTCCTGACTTTC. This gives the protein CASSRVSSGANVLTF.

The chain joins TRBV14 to TRBJ2-1, with a tentative D call TRBD2 (5 bases). Trimming took off 0 bases at V and 11 bases at J, with 11 bases between the two ends. This CDR3 region has 13 residues. The germline V gene encodes CDR1 SGHDN and CDR2 FVKESK. The CDR3 DNA follows: TGTGCCAGCAGCCAAGATACGGCGGGTAAGCAGTTCTTC. It codes for CASSQDTAGKQFF.

This clonotype appeared a few times. The V call is TRBV3-1, the J call TRBJ2-1; D not resolved. Between the trimmed V and J ends, which lost 5 bases and 0 bases, there was a span of 8 bases. Germline lookup yields CDR1 LGHDT and CDR2 YNNKEL (reference sequence). The CDR3 extends over 14 amino acids. The CDR3 DNA follows: TGTGCCAGCAGCTATATAAGCTCCTACAATGAGCAGTTCTTC. Translation: CASSYISSYNEQFF.

This clonotype was detected a few times. The chain uses TRBV12-3 or TRBV12-4 and TRBJ2-1; maybe TRBD1 (5 bases). Trimming left V 6 bases short and J 4 bases short, with 13 bases between. CDR3 length equals 14 residues. Here the CDR3 reads CASSRTNLYNEQFF. CDR3 nucleotides: TGTGCCAGCAGCCGGACAAACTTGTACAATGAGCAGTTCTTC.

In its sample, this clonotype was seen a few times. The J gene is TRBJ1-5, the V gene TRBV28, with D possibly being TRBD1 (6 bases). The CDR3 is 16 residues long. Germline V lookup: CDR1 MDHEN, CDR2 SYDVKM. The ends were cut back, 5 bases at V and 5 bases at J, with 19 bases in the middle. CDR3 sequence reads: CASSTYPGGGDQPQHF. The CDR3, as DNA: TGTGCCAGCAGTACCTACCCCGGCGGGGGCGATCAGCCCCAGCATTTT.

This chain connects TRBV5-1 to TRBJ2-5; TRBD2 aligns across 7 bases. Germline V gene data show CDR1 as SGHRS and CDR2 as YFSETQ. V was pared by 0 bases and J by 1 base, with 6 bases of the junction left unmatched. The CDR3 extends over 16 amino acids. Here the CDR3 reads CASSLVRGGSQETQYF. The CDR3 DNA reads as TGCGCCAGCAGCTTGGTGCGGGGAGGGAGCCAAGAGACCCAGTACTTC.

To note about this clonotype: This sequence may be a read error, since a much larger clone differs from it by one base. The chain combines TRBV12-3 or TRBV12-4 with TRBJ2-6, with TRBD2 matching 9 bases. This CDR3 spans 15 amino acids. The CDR3 sequence: CATSSGLAGANVLTF. CDR3 DNA sequence: TGTGCCACCAGTTCGGGACTAGCCGGGGCCAACGTCCTGACTTTC.

V gene TRBV11-2 combines with J gene TRBJ2-7, with TRBD2 matching 10 bases. The V gene end was trimmed by 5 bases and the J gene end by 3 bases; junction bases not matched to a gene: 7. The CDR3 runs to 15 residues. In germline, CDR1 is SGHAT, CDR2 FQNNGV. CDR3 sequence: CASSLRRTSGYEQYF. CDR3 nucleotides: TGTGCCAGCAGCCTACGGCGGACTAGCGGCTACGAGCAGTACTTC.

The rearrangement uses TRBV12-3 or TRBV12-4 and TRBJ2-2; no clear D gene. V was cut by 4 bases and J by 7 bases, with 10 bases left in between. The CDR3 loop spans 13 amino acids. This CDR3 reads CASSSYSGGELFF. CDR3 nucleotides: TGTGCCAGCAGTTCTTATTCTGGCGGGGAGCTGTTTTTT.

V and J are TRBV3-1 and TRBJ2-7; D tentatively reads TRBD1 or TRBD2 (5 bases each). The CDR3 totals 11 residues. V lost 10 bases and J lost 2, with 9 bases in between. CDR1 and CDR2 (germline): LGHDT, YNNKEL (reference sequence). As DNA, the CDR3 is TGTGCCACCAAGGGACCCTACGAGCAGTACTTC. Its protein product is CATKGPYEQYF.

This clonotype was detected many times. This chain uses TRBV3-1 with TRBJ1-2; no firm D call. Trimming shortened V by 1 base and J by 13 bases, and 7 bases separated the two germline ends. Germline CDR1 and CDR2: LGHDT and YNNKEL (reference sequence). This CDR3 comprises 10 residues. The CDR3 protein is CASSQVGVTF. In nucleotides, the CDR3 is TGTGCCAGCAGCCAAGTTGGGGTCACCTTC.

This clonotype was seen at least ten times. This chain links TRBV7-3 with TRBJ2-3, with 9 bases lining up with TRBD1. From germline, CDR1 is SGHTA and CDR2 FQGTGA. V shed 5 bases and J 1 base; nucleotides not matched to a gene: 4. CDR3 length equals 15 residues. DNA for the CDR3: TGTGCCAGCAGCACGACAGGGGGTCGCACAGATACGCAGTATTTT. This sequence encodes CASSTTGGRTDTQYF.

The rearrangement links TRBV7-6 to TRBJ1-1; no reliable D call. V lost 1 base and J lost 4, with 7 bases in between. This CDR3 comprises 13 residues. Germline V lookup: CDR1 SGHVS, CDR2 FNYEAQ. In nucleotides, the CDR3 is TGTGCCAGCAGCTTAGAGCAGCTCACTGAAGCTTTCTTT. Its protein is CASSLEQLTEAFF.